This record covers a single T cell receptor beta chain. Its cognate antigen is unknown. The germline gives CDR1 KGHSH, CDR2 LQKENI. V shed 3 bases, J shed 6 bases, and the junction held 3 bases outside the gene matches. The CDR3 extends over 14 amino acids. The entry originates in a study of CD8 T cells in ankylosing spondylitis. Study-wide findings and caveats: A TCR beta motif of eight or nine highly homologous variants seemed to mark ankylosing spondylitis blood.

Making the TCR beta libraries involved quantitative 5'-RACE with molecular barcodes. TCRdb reprocessed the 5' RACE reads via MiXCR and lists one record per CDR3 protein. The sample comprises approximately 340,000 distinct CDR3 sequences, 14% to 15% of which are singletons, and less than 1.1% rests with the top ten. V is TRBV18 and J is TRBJ2-1, with 9 positions matching TRBD2. The sequenced sample was blood, either unsorted or a sorted T cell fraction (not recorded which). The clonotype was recovered from a male donor with ankylosing spondylitis or in good health (not recorded which). As DNA, the CDR3 is TGTGCCAGCTCACCGGCGGGAGGGCCCAATGAGCAGTTCTTC. Translated, it gives CASSPAGGPNEQFF.